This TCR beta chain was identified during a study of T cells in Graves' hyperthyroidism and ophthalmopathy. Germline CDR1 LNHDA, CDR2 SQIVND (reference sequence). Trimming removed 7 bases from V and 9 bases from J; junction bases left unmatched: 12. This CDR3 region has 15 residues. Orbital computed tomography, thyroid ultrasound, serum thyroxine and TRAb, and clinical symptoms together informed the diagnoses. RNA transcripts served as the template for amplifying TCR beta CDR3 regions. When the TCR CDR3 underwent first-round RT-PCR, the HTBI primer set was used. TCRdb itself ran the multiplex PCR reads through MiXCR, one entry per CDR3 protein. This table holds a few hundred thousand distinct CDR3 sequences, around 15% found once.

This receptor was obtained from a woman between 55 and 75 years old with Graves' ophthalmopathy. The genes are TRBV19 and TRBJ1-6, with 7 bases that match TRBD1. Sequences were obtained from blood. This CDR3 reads CASNRSFRGISPLHF. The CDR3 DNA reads TGTGCCAGTAACCGCTCATTCAGGGGGATTTCACCCCTCCACTTT.